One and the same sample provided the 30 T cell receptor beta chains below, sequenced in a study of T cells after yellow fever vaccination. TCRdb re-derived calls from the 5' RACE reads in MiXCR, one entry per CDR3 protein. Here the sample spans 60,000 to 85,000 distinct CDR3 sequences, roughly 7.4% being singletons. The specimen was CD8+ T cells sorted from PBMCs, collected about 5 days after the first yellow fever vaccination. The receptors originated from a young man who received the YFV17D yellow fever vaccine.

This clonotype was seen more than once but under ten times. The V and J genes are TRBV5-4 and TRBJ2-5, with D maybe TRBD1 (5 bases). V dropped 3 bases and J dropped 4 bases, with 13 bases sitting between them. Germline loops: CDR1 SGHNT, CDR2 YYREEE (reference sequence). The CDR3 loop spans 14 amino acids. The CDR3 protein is CASSSLGARETQYF. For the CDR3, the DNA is TGTGCCAGCAGCTCTCTTGGGGCACGAGAGACCCAGTACTTC.

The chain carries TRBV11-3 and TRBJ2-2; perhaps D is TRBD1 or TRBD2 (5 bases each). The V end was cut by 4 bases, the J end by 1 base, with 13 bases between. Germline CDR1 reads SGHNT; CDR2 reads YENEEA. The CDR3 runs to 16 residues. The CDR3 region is CASSSRRGLNTGELFF. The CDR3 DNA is TGTGCCAGCAGCTCTAGACGGGGCTTGAACACCGGGGAGCTGTTTTTT. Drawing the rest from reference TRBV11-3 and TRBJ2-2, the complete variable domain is EAGVVQSPRYKIIEKKQPVAFWCNPISGHNTLYWYLQNLGQGPELLIRYENEEAVDDSQLPKDRFSAERLKGVDSTLKIQPAELGDSAVYLCASSSRRGLNTGELFFGEGSRLTVL.

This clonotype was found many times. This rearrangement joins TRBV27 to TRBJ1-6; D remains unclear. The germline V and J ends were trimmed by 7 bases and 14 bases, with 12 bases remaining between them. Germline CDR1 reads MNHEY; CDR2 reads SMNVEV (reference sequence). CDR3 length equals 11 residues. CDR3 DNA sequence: TGTGCCAGCAAGTCAGGAATCACCCTCCACTTT. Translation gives CASKSGITLHF.

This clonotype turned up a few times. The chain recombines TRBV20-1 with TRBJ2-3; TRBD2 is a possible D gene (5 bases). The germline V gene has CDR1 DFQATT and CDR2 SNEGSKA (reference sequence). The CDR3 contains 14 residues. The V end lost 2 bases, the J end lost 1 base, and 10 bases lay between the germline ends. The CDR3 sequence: CSARPRGGTDTQYF. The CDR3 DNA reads TGCAGTGCTAGACCTCGGGGTGGCACAGATACGCAGTATTTT.

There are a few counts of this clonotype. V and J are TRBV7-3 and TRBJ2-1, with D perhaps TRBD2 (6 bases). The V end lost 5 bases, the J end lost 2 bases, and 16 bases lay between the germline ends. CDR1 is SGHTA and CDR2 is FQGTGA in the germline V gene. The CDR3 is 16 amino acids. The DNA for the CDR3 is TGTGCCAGCAGCCCGGGACTCCGCCTCGCCTACAATGAGCAGTTCTTC. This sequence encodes CASSPGLRLAYNEQFF.

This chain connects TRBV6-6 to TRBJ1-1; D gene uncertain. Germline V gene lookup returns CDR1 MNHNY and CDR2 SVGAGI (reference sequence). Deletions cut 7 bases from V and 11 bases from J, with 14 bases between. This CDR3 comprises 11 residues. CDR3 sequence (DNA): TGTGCCAGCATCACGTGGGGATCGGCTTTCTTT. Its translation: CASITWGSAFF.

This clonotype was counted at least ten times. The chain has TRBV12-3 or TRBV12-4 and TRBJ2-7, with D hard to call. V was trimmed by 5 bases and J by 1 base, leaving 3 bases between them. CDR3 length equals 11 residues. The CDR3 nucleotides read TGTGCCAGCAGTGGATCCTACGAGCAGTACTTC. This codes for CASSGSYEQYF.

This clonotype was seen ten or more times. As DNA, the CDR3 is TGTGCCAGCGGCTGGGACGGCAACTCCTACGAGCAGTACGTC. It yields the protein CASGWDGNSYEQYV. J is TRBJ2-7 and V is TRBV21-1; TRBD2 was called by the table and not checked on the DNA. TRBV21-1 is a recognized pseudogene. This CDR3 has 14 residues.

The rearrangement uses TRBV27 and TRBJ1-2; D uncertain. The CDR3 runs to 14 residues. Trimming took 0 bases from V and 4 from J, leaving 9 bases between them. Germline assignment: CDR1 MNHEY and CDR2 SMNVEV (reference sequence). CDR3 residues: CASSLSPLSYGYTF. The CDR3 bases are TGTGCCAGCAGTTTATCTCCGCTCTCCTATGGCTACACCTTC.

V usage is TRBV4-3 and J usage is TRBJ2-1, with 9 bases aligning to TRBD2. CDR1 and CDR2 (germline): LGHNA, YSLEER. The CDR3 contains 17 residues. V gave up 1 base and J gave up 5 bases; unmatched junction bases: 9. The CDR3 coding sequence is TGCGCCAGCAGCCAAGTTAGGGCGGGGGGGCCCAACAATGAGCAGTTCTTC. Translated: CASSQVRAGGPNNEQFF.

CDR3 protein: CSASFRGAGAWYQETQYF. DNA of the CDR3: TGCAGTGCTAGCTTCAGAGGGGCGGGGGCCTGGTACCAAGAGACCCAGTACTTC. V gene TRBV20-1 combines with J gene TRBJ2-5; D is perhaps TRBD2 (7 bases). The CDR3 is 18 amino acids. Trimming pared 3 bases from V and 0 bases from J, leaving 23 bases between. Germline CDR1 and CDR2: DFQATT and SNEGSKA (reference sequence).

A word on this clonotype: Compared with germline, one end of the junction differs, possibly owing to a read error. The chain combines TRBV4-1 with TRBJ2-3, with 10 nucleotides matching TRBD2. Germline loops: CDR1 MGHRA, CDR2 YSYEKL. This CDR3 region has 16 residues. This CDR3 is CDSSQGLADSTDTQYF. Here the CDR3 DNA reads TGCGACAGCAGCCAAGGACTAGCGGATAGCACAGATACGCAGTATTTT.

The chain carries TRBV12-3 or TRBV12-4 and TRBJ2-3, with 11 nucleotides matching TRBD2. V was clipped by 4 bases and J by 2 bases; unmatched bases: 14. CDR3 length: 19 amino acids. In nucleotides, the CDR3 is TGTGCCAGCAGTTCCCTTGGAACTAGCGGGGGAGGTTACACAGATACGCAGTATTTT. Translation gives CASSSLGTSGGGYTDTQYF.

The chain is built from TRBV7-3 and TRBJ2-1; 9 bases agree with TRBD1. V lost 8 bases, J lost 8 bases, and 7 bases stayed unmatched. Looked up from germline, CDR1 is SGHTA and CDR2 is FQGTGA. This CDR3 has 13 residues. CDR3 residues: CASGTGLSHEQFF. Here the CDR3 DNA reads TGTGCCAGCGGGACAGGGTTGTCCCATGAGCAGTTCTTC.

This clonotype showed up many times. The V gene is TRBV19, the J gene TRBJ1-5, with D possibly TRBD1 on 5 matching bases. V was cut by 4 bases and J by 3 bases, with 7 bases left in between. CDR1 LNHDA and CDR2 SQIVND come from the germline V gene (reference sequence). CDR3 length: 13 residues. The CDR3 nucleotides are TGTGCCAGTAGTACGGGGCTCAATCAGCCCCAGCATTTT. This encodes CASSTGLNQPQHF.

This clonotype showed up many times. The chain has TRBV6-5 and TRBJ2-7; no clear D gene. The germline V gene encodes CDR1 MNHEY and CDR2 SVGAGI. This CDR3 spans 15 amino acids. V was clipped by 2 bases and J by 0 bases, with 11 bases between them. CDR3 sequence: CASSYTRVSSYEQYF. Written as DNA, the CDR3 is TGTGCCAGCAGTTACACCCGGGTTTCCTCCTACGAGCAGTACTTC.

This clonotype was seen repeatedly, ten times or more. CDR3 DNA sequence: TGTGCCAGCTTCCCTGGCACAGGGAGGTACACTGAAGCTTTCTTT. As protein: CASFPGTGRYTEAFF. The V call is TRBV12-3 or TRBV12-4, the J call TRBJ1-1; D might be TRBD1 (6 bases). The CDR3 length is 15 residues. The germline V and J ends were trimmed by 8 bases and 3 bases, with 19 bases remaining between them.

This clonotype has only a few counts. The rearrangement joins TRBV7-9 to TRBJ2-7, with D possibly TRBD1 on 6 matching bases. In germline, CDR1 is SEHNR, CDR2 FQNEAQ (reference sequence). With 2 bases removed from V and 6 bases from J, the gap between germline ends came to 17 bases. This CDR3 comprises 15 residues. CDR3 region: CASSLQWAGEIEQYF. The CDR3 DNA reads TGTGCCAGCAGCTTACAATGGGCAGGGGAGATCGAGCAGTACTTC.

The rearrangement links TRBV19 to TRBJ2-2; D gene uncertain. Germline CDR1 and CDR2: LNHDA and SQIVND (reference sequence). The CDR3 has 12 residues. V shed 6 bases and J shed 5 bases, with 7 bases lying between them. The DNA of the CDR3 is TGTGCCAGTAGGGGTTGGACCGGGGAGCTGTTTTTT. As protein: CASRGWTGELFF.

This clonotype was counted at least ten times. CDR3: CSALGGDRAEQYF. The CDR3 nucleotides are TGCAGTGCTCTAGGAGGGGACCGCGCCGAGCAGTACTTC. The chain carries TRBV20-1 and TRBJ2-7; TRBD2 is a possible D gene (6 bases). Germline loops: CDR1 DFQATT, CDR2 SNEGSKA (reference sequence). The CDR3 runs to 13 residues. Trimming removed 5 bases at V and 6 bases at J, with 17 bases between.

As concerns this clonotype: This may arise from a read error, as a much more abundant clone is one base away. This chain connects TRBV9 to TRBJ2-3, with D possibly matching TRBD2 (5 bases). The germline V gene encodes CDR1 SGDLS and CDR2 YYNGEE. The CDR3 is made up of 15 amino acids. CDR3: CASSAFDSSTDAQYF. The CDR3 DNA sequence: TGTGCCAGCAGCGCCTTTGACTCTAGCACAGATGCGCAGTATTTT.

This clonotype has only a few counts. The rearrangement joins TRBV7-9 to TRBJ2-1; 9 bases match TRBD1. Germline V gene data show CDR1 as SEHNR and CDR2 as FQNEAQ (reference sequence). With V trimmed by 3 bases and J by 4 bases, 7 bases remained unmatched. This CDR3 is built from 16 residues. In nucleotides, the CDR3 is TGTGCCAGCAGCTTTCCCCGACAGGGGGGGTACAATGAGCAGTTCTTC. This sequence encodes CASSFPRQGGYNEQFF.

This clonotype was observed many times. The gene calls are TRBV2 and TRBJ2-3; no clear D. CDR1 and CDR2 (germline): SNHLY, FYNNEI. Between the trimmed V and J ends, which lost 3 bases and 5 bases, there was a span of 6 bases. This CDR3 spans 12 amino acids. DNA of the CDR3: TGTGCCAGCAGTGATCGGCGAGATACGCAGTATTTT. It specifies CASSDRRDTQYF. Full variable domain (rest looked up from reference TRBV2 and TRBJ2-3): EPEVTQTPSHQVTQMGQEVILRCVPISNHLYFYWYRQILGQKVEFLVSFYNNEISEKSEIFDDQFSVERPDGSNFTLKIRSTKLEDSAMYFCASSDRRDTQYFGPGTRLTVL.

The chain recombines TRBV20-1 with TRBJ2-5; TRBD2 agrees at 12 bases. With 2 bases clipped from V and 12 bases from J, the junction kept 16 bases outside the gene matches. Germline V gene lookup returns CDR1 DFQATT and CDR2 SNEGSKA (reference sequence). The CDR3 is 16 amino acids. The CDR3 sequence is CSARPRDPGLAGPEYF. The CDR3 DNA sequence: TGCAGTGCTAGACCTCGGGACCCGGGACTAGCGGGTCCGGAGTACTTC.

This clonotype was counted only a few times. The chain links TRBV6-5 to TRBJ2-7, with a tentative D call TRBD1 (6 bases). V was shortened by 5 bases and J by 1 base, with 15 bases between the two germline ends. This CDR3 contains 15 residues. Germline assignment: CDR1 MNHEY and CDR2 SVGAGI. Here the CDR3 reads CASSTRQEPSYEQYF. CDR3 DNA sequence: TGTGCCAGCAGTACGCGACAGGAACCATCCTACGAGCAGTACTTC.

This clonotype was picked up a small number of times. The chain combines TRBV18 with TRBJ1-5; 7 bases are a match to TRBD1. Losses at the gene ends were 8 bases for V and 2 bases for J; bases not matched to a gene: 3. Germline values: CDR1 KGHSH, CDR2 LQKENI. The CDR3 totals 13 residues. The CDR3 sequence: CASRDRCNQPQHF. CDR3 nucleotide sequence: TGTGCCAGCCGGGACAGATGCAATCAGCCCCAGCATTTT.

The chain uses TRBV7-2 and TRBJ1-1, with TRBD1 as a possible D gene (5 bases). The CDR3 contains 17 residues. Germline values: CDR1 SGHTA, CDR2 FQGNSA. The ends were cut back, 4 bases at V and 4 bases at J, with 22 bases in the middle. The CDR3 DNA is TGTGCCAGCAGCTCCCCCCCAGGGAGGGTGTTTGGCACTGAAGCTTTCTTT. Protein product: CASSSPPGRVFGTEAFF.

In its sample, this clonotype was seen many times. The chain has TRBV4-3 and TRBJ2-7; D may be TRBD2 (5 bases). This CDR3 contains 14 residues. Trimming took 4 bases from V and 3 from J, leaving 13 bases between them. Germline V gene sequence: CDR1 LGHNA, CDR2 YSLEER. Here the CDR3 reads CASSPQRGGYEQYF. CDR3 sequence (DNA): TGCGCCAGCAGCCCCCAGCGAGGAGGCTACGAGCAGTACTTC.

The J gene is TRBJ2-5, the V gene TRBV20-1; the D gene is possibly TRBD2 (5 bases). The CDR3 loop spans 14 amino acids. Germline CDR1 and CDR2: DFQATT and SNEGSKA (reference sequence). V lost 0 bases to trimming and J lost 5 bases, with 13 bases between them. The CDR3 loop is CSARDQRERETQYF. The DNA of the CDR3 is TGCAGTGCTAGAGATCAGAGGGAGCGGGAGACCCAGTACTTC.

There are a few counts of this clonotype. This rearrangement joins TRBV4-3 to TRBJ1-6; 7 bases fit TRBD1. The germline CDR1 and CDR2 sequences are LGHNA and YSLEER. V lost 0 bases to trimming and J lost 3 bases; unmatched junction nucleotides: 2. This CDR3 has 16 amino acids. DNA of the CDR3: TGCGCCAGCAGCCAAGATAGACAGGGCTATAATTCACCCCTCCACTTT. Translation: CASSQDRQGYNSPLHF.